What follows are 22 T cell receptor beta chains derived from one specimen sequenced in a study of T cell responses to AZD1222 COVID-19 vaccine. Repertoires were generated with immunoSEQ multiplex PCR, while TCRdb's copy carries only in-frame clones and drops some. Of some 100,000 clones in the sample, just under 90% were seen once. Sequences were derived from peripheral blood, sampled on day 0 of AZD1222 vaccination. Receptors originate from an adult in good health.

In its sample, this clone was seen once. The rearrangement uses TRBV5-5 and TRBJ2-5; D not certain. This CDR3 has 13 residues. Germline lookup yields CDR1 SGHKS and CDR2 YYEKEE (reference sequence). Trimming took 5 bases from V and 5 from J, leaving 13 bases between them. In DNA form, the CDR3 reads TGTGCCAGCAGTTCGGGCACAACGGAGACCCAGTACTTC. Translated: CASSSGTTETQYF.

The chain links TRBV19 to TRBJ2-4; D gene unclear. V lost 3 bases and J lost 1, with 13 bases in between. Germline values: CDR1 LNHDA, CDR2 SQIVND (reference sequence). This CDR3 has 16 residues. The CDR3 nucleotides read TGTGCCAGTAGTATCCCCTCCCCGGGTGCCAAAAACATTCAGTACTTC. Its protein product is CASSIPSPGAKNIQYF.

This chain joins TRBV14 and TRBJ2-7; D tentatively fits TRBD1 or TRBD2 (5 bases each). Per the germline V gene, CDR1 is SGHDN and CDR2 is FVKESK. Trimming stripped 1 base from V and 2 bases from J, with 12 bases between. The CDR3 has 15 residues. CDR3 region: CASSQVFGGTYEQYF. CDR3 DNA sequence: TGTGCCAGCAGCCAAGTTTTTGGGGGTACCTACGAGCAGTACTTC.

The V and J genes are TRBV7-9 and TRBJ2-7; D is uncertain. CDR3 length equals 12 residues. V lost 2 bases to trimming and J lost 4 bases, with 6 bases between them. CDR1 is SEHNR, CDR2 FQNEAQ, per germline (reference sequence). The CDR3 loop reads CASSLLQYEQYF. The CDR3 nucleotides read TGTGCCAGCAGCTTATTACAGTACGAGCAGTACTTC.

This chain links TRBV13 with TRBJ1-6; D is undetermined. The CDR3 contains 14 residues. Trimming removed 0 bases from V and 10 bases from J, with 10 bases in between. Germline loops: CDR1 PRHDT, CDR2 FYEKMQ (reference sequence). The CDR3 nucleotides read TGTGCCAGCAGCTTAGGGGGAAAAGGGTCACCCCTCCACTTT. This gives the protein CASSLGGKGSPLHF.

This chain joins TRBV5-4 and TRBJ2-1, with 9 bases lining up with TRBD1. The length of the CDR3 is 15 residues. Trimming cost V 0 bases and J 5 bases; bases outside gene matches: 3. Per germline, CDR1 SGHNT and CDR2 YYREEE (reference sequence). The CDR3 DNA follows: TGTGCCAGCAGCTTGGGGACAGGGGATCACAATGAGCAGTTCTTC. It specifies CASSLGTGDHNEQFF.

This clone was recorded only once. V and J are TRBV29-1 and TRBJ2-7; D possibly corresponds to TRBD2 (6 bases). The CDR3 sequence is 13 residues long. V gave up 3 bases and J gave up 7 bases, with 16 bases separating them. The germline CDR1 and CDR2 sequences are SQVTM and ANQGSEA. The CDR3 is CSVEIPGAYEQYF. CDR3 nucleotide sequence: TGCAGCGTTGAGATCCCGGGAGCGTATGAGCAGTACTTC.

V and J are TRBV4-1 and TRBJ1-2; a weak D match, TRBD1 (6 bases). Germline V gene lookup returns CDR1 MGHRA and CDR2 YSYEKL. The CDR3 is made up of 14 amino acids. The V gene lost 1 base and the J gene lost 8 bases, with 14 bases spanning the gap. This CDR3 reads CASSQAGQRVGYTF. The CDR3 DNA sequence: TGCGCCAGCAGCCAAGCAGGACAGCGCGTGGGCTACACCTTC.

The CDR3 DNA follows: TGTGCCAGCAGCTCCGGGACGTACAATGAGCAGTTCTTC. Translated, it gives CASSSGTYNEQFF. The V call is TRBV7-2, the J call TRBJ2-1; D may be TRBD1 or TRBD2 (5 bases each). V lost 4 bases and J lost 4, with 8 bases in between. Germline-derived CDR1 and CDR2 are SGHTA and FQGNSA. The CDR3 is 13 residues long.

In this sample, this clone turned up once. This chain connects TRBV9 to TRBJ2-1, with 12 bases lining up with TRBD2. Germline CDR1 is SGDLS and CDR2 is YYNGEE. The CDR3 has 16 amino acids. With V trimmed by 3 bases and J by 7 bases, 8 bases remained unmatched. The DNA for the CDR3 is TGTGCCAGCAGCGCCCGGACTAGCGGGATGACTAATGAGCAGTTCTTC. The encoded protein is CASSARTSGMTNEQFF.

V and J are TRBV6-2 or TRBV6-3 and TRBJ1-1; 9 bases map to TRBD1. Germline V gene data show CDR1 as MNHEY and CDR2 as SVGEGT. With V trimmed by 6 bases and J by 11 bases, 10 bases remained unmatched. The CDR3 is 13 amino acids. The CDR3 loop reads CASSSGQGLRAFF. The DNA of the CDR3 is TGTGCCAGCAGCTCAGGACAGGGGTTGAGGGCTTTCTTT.

The chain uses TRBV15 and TRBJ2-3; possible D gene TRBD2, 6 bases. Trimming removed 0 bases from V and 6 bases from J, with 10 bases in between. Germline V gene lookup returns CDR1 LNHNV and CDR2 YYDKDF (reference sequence). This CDR3 comprises 14 residues. This CDR3 is CATSRDPGVDTQYF. In DNA form, the CDR3 reads TGTGCCACCAGCAGAGATCCGGGAGTTGATACGCAGTATTTT.

This chain joins TRBV11-1 and TRBJ2-7, with TRBD2 identical over 12 bases. CDR1 is SGHAT and CDR2 is FQDESV in the germline V gene (reference sequence). The CDR3 has 14 residues. After removal of 5 bases from V and 6 bases from J, the junction contained 5 bases not matched to a gene. CDR3 region: CASSTRLAGAEQYF. For the CDR3, the DNA is TGTGCCAGCAGCACTAGACTAGCGGGAGCCGAGCAGTACTTC.

This clone appeared a few times. The chain joins TRBV10-1 to TRBJ1-5; D is unresolved. The CDR3 is 18 residues long. Germline assignment: CDR1 WNHNN and CDR2 SYGVQD (reference sequence). Trimming removed 8 bases from V and 1 base from J, with 24 bases in between. This CDR3 is CASPKALSSALSNQPQHF. The CDR3 coding sequence is TGCGCCAGCCCAAAGGCCCTCTCCTCGGCACTAAGCAATCAGCCCCAGCATTTT.

The chain links TRBV5-1 to TRBJ1-4, with TRBD1 matching over 7 bases. The trim removed 4 bases at V and 2 bases at J, leaving 8 bases unmatched. The CDR3 consists of 16 residues. Germline V lookup: CDR1 SGHRS, CDR2 YFSETQ. The CDR3 is CASSRFTGATNEKLFF. The CDR3 nucleotides are TGCGCCAGCAGCCGATTTACAGGGGCCACTAATGAAAAACTGTTTTTT.

Details on this clone: The same CDR3 arises from other DNA sequences in this sample as well. The chain employs TRBV6-5 and TRBJ1-2; a possible D gene is TRBD1 (5 bases). The CDR3 is 12 residues long. The V end lost 5 bases, the J end lost 1 base, and 5 bases lay between the germline ends. In germline, CDR1 is MNHEY, CDR2 SVGAGI. CDR3 nucleotides: TGTGCCAGCAGTCAGGGTAACTATGGCTACACCTTC. Translation: CASSQGNYGYTF.

The sample holds one count of this clone. The chain has TRBV13 and TRBJ1-1, with 8 positions matching TRBD1. The CDR3 is 15 amino acids. The trim removed 5 bases at V and 4 bases at J, leaving 9 bases unmatched. The germline V gene encodes CDR1 PRHDT and CDR2 FYEKMQ (reference sequence). In DNA, the CDR3 is TGTGCCAGCAGCAAGACAGGGGCAGTCGGCACTGAAGCTTTCTTT. This encodes CASSKTGAVGTEAFF.

The chain uses TRBV5-4 and TRBJ2-1, with D perhaps matching TRBD1 (5 bases). Trimming pared 5 bases from V and 4 bases from J, leaving 16 bases between. The CDR3 consists of 15 residues. Looked up from germline, CDR1 is SGHNT and CDR2 is YYREEE (reference sequence). The CDR3 spells CASRDPRGSYNEQFF. CDR3 bases: TGTGCCAGCAGAGACCCTAGGGGATCATACAATGAGCAGTTCTTC.

This clone was counted only a few times. The chain uses TRBV7-9 and TRBJ2-2; D is uncertain. CDR1 is SEHNR, CDR2 FQNEAQ, per germline (reference sequence). V was shortened by 0 bases and J by 2 bases, with 13 bases between the two germline ends. This CDR3 has 17 amino acids. Here the CDR3 reads CASSLAAASGNTGELFF. In DNA, the CDR3 is TGTGCCAGCAGCTTAGCGGCGGCGTCAGGTAACACCGGGGAGCTGTTTTTT.

The gene calls are TRBV9 and TRBJ1-3; the D gene is possibly TRBD1 (6 bases). The CDR3 covers 15 residues. The germline V gene has CDR1 SGDLS and CDR2 YYNGEE. Trimming took off 0 bases at V and 0 bases at J, with 7 bases between the two ends. Here the CDR3 reads CASSVGDTSGNTIYF. The CDR3 DNA is TGTGCCAGCAGCGTAGGGGACACCTCTGGAAACACCATATATTTT.

The rearrangement joins TRBV28 to TRBJ2-7, with D unresolved. V was trimmed by 6 bases and J by 5 bases, leaving 14 bases between them. Germline values: CDR1 MDHEN, CDR2 SYDVKM. The CDR3 is 13 amino acids. CDR3 DNA: TGTGCCAGCAGCCCGCCTCGGGCAAACGAGCAGTACTTC. This gives the protein CASSPPRANEQYF.

This rearrangement joins TRBV25-1 to TRBJ1-2; 10 nucleotides agree with TRBD1. CDR1 MGHDK and CDR2 SYGVNS come from the germline V gene. The CDR3 has 14 residues. With V trimmed by 5 bases and J by 8 bases, 8 bases remained unmatched. The CDR3 region is CASSPPGTGVGYTF. The DNA for the CDR3 is TGTGCCAGCAGTCCACCCGGGACAGGGGTAGGCTACACCTTC.